Each of the 7 T cell receptor beta chains below was sequenced from the same sample in a study of regulatory T cells in long-lasting Graves disease. The TCR beta library used iRepertoire HTBI primers with Arm-PCR amplification of CDR3. MiXCR, applied by TCRdb to the multiplex PCR reads, yields one record per CDR3 protein. The table lists over 350,000 distinct CDR3 sequences, less than 25% of them singletons. Time point described: persistent/refractory GD, antithyroid drugs over 5 years with positive TRAb. PBMCs were the source of the RNA used for TCR sequencing. Source: peripheral blood mononuclear cells (PBMCs), taken when the disease was refractory, from a patient treated with antithyroid drugs. The receptors derive from a female donor with Graves disease.

In this sample, this clonotype turned up many times. The rearrangement joins TRBV7-2 to TRBJ2-5; D call uncertain. This CDR3 is built from 14 residues. The germline V gene encodes CDR1 SGHTA and CDR2 FQGNSA. V gave up 2 bases and J gave up 1 base, with 8 bases separating them. CDR3 DNA: TGTGCCAGCAGCTTACAGAGATCCCAAGAGACCCAGTACTTC. Its translation is CASSLQRSQETQYF.

This clonotype was found a few times. The chain is built from TRBV6-2 or TRBV6-3 and TRBJ2-2; 7 bases are a match to TRBD2. The V segment lost 10 bases and the J segment 4 bases; nucleotides outside the gene matches: 12. Germline V gene lookup returns CDR1 MNHEY and CDR2 SVGEGT. The CDR3 extends over 15 amino acids. This CDR3 is CATKVAGVITGELFF. CDR3 coding DNA: TGTGCCACCAAAGTGGCGGGAGTTATCACCGGGGAGCTGTTTTTT.

This sequence joins TRBV28 and TRBJ2-1; 9 positions agree with TRBD2. V shed 3 bases, J shed 6 bases, and the junction held 6 bases outside the gene matches. The CDR3 runs to 15 residues. CDR1 and CDR2 (germline): MDHEN, SYDVKM. CDR3 protein: CASSFGLAGTNEQFF. CDR3 DNA: TGTGCCAGCAGTTTCGGTCTAGCGGGGACCAATGAGCAGTTCTTC.

This clonotype was found once. This chain links TRBV29-1 with TRBJ2-2, with D perhaps assigned TRBD1 or TRBD2 (6 bases each). In germline, CDR1 is SQVTM, CDR2 ANQGSEA. This CDR3 contains 14 residues. V was shortened by 6 bases and J by 5 bases, with 16 bases between the two germline ends. In nucleotides, the CDR3 is TGCAGCGTCGGACGGGGGCGCAGGACCGGGGAGCTGTTTTTT. It is translated as CSVGRGRRTGELFF.

This clonotype was seen ten or more times. The chain combines TRBV15 with TRBJ1-2, with D unclear. The CDR3 extends over 16 amino acids. The germline V gene has CDR1 LNHNV and CDR2 YYDKDF (reference sequence). V gave up 0 bases and J gave up 4 bases, with 15 bases separating them. The CDR3 is CATSRERQAPAYGYTF. CDR3 sequence (DNA): TGTGCCACCAGCAGAGAAAGGCAGGCCCCGGCCTATGGCTACACCTTC.

This clonotype showed up many times. The V and J genes are TRBV6-5 and TRBJ2-2; D is uncertain. The length of the CDR3 is 15 residues. In germline, CDR1 is MNHEY, CDR2 SVGAGI. With 1 base removed from V and 4 bases from J, the gap between germline ends came to 10 bases. The CDR3 sequence is CASSYFLVGTGELFF. The DNA of the CDR3 is TGTGCCAGCAGTTACTTTTTGGTGGGCACCGGGGAGCTGTTTTTT.

The rearrangement joins TRBV7-9 to TRBJ2-5; TRBD2 agrees at 9 bases. The V gene end was trimmed by 6 bases and the J gene end by 5 bases; junction bases not matched to a gene: 10. This CDR3 is 15 amino acids long. Germline values: CDR1 SEHNR, CDR2 FQNEAQ (reference sequence). CDR3 sequence (DNA): TGTGCCAGCAGTCCCGGGACTAGCTTTGGGGAGACCCAGTACTTC. It is translated as CASSPGTSFGETQYF.